This T cell receptor beta chain came from a study of blood T cell repertoires in COVID-19. This clone was recorded only once. This CDR3 contains 18 residues. Produced via immunoSEQ multiplex PCR; TCRdb's table is partial and in-frame only. The repertoire holds some 150,000 clones, with about 85% as singletons. The receptor was derived from a man aged 40-49 years with acute or convalescent COVID-19. The source material was peripheral blood. The genes are TRBV12-2 and TRBJ1-4; TRBD1 is taken as the D call from the table, unchecked against the DNA. TRBV12-2 is annotated as a pseudogene. The CDR3 coding sequence is TGTGCAAGTCGCTTAGAAGGGACAGCGTTGAGAACTAATGAAAAACTGTTTTTT. Translation: CASRLEGTALRTNEKLFF.